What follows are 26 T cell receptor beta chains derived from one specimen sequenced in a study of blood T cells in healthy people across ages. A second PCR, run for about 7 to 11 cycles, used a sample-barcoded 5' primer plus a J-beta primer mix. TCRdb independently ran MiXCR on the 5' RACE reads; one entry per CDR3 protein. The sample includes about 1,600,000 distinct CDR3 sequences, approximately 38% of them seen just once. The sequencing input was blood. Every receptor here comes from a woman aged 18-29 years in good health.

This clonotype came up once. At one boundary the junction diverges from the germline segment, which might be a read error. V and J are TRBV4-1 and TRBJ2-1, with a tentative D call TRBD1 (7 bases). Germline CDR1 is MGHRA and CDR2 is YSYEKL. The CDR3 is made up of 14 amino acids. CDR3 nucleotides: TGCGCCAGCAGCCAAGGCCAGGGGGGCAATGGGCAGTTCTTC. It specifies CASSQGQGGNGQFF.

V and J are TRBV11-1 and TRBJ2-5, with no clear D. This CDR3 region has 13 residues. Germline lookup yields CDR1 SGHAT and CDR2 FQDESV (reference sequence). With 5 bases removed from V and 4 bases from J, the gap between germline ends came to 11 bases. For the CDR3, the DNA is TGTGCCAGCAGCGCAGATAGGTTAGAGACCCAGTACTTC. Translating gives CASSADRLETQYF.

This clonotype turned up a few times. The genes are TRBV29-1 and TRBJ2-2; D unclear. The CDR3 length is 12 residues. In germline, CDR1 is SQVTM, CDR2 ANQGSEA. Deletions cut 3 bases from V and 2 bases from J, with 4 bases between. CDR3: CSVDPNTGELFF. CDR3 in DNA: TGCAGCGTTGACCCCAACACCGGGGAGCTGTTTTTT.

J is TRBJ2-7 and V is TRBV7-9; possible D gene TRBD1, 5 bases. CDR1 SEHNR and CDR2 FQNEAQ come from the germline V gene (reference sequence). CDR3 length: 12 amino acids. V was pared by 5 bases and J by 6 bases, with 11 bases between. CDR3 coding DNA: TGTGCCAGCAGCCGGACAAAGGGCGAGCAGTACTTC. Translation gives CASSRTKGEQYF.

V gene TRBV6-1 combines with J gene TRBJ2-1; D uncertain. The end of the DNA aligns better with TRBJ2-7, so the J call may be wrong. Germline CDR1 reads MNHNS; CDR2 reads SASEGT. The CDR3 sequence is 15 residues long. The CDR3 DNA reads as TGTGCCAGCAGTGAAGGAATGAGCTCCTACAATGAGCAGTACTTC. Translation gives CASSEGMSSYNEQYF.

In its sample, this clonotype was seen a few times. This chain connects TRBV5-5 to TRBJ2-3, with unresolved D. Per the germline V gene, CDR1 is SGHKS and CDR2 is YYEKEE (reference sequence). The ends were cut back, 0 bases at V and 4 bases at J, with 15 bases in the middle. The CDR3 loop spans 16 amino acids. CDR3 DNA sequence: TGTGCCAGCAGCTTGGGGCGCACCTTCGGGTCAGATACGCAGTATTTT. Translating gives CASSLGRTFGSDTQYF.

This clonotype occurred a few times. DNA of the CDR3: TGTGCCAGCAGCCAAGATAGCTCAGGTTCCCAAGAGACCCAGTACTTC. Translation: CASSQDSSGSQETQYF. The V gene is TRBV14, the J gene TRBJ2-5, with no clear D. V gave up 0 bases and J gave up 1 base, with 12 bases separating them. This CDR3 has 16 amino acids. CDR1 SGHDN and CDR2 FVKESK come from the germline V gene.

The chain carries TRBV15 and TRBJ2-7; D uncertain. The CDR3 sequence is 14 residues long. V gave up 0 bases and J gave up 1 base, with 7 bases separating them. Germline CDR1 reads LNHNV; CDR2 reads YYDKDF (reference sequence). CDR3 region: CATSRESQSYEQYF. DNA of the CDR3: TGTGCCACCAGCAGAGAGTCCCAATCCTACGAGCAGTACTTC.

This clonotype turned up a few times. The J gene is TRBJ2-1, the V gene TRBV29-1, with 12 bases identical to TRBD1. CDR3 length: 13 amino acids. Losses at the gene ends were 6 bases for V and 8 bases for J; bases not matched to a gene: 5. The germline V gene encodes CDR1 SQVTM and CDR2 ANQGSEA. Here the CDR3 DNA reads TGCAGCGTCTCGGGACAGGGGGCCTATGAGCAGTTCTTC. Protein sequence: CSVSGQGAYEQFF.

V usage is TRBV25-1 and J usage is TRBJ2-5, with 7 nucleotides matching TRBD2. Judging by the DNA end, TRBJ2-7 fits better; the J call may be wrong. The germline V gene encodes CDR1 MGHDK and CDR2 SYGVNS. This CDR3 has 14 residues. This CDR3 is CASSEWGGIYEQYF. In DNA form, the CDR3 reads TGTGCCAGCAGTGAATGGGGGGGGATCTACGAGCAGTACTTC.

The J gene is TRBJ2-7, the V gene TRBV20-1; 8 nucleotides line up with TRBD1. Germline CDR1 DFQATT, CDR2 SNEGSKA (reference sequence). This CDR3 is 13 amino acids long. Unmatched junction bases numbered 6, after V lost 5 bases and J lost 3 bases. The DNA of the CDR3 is TGCAGTGCTGGCGGGACAGGATTCTACGAGCAGTACTTC. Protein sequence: CSAGGTGFYEQYF.

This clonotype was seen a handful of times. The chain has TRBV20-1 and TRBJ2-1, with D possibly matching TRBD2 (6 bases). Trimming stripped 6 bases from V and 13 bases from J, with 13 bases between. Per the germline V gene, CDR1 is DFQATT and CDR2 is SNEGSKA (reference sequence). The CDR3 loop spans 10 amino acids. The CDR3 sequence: CSALGDSQFF. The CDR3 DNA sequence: TGCAGTGCCCTAGGGGACTCTCAGTTCTTC.

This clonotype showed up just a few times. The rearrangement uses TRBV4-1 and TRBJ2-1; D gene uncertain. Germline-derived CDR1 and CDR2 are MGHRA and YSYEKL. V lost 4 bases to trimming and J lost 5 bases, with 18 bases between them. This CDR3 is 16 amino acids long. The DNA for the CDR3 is TGCGCCAGCAGCCTCACACTATCCGGCGGAAACAATGAGCAGTTCTTC. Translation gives CASSLTLSGGNNEQFF.

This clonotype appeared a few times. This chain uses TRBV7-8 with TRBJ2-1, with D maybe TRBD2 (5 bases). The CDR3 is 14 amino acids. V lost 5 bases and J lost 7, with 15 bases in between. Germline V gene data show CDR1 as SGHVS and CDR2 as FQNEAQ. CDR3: CASSPAEGENEQFF. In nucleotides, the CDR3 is TGTGCCAGCAGCCCAGCAGAGGGAGAGAATGAGCAGTTCTTC.

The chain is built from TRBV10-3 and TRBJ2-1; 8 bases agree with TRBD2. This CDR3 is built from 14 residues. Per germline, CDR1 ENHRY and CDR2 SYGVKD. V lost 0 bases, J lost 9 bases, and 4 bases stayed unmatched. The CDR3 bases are TGTGCCATCAGTGAGTCTAGCGGGATGGGTGAGCAGTTCTTC. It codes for CAISESSGMGEQFF.

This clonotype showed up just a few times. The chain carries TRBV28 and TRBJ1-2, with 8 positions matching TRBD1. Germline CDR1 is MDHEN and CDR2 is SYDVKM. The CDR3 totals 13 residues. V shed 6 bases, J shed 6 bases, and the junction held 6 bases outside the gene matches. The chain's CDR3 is CASSKQGGDGYTF. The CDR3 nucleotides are TGTGCCAGCAGCAAACAGGGGGGGGATGGCTACACCTTC.

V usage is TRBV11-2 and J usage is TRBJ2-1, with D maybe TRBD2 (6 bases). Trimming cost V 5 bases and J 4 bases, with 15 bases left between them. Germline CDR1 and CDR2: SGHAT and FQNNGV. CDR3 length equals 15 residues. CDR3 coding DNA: TGTGCCAGCAGCCCACCCGGCGCGGGGTACAATGAGCAGTTCTTC. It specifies CASSPPGAGYNEQFF.

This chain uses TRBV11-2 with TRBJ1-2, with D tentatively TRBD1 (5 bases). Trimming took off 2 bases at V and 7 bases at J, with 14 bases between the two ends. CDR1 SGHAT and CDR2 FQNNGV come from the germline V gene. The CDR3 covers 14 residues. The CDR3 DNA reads TGTGCCAGCAGCTTAAACCGGGACTCATGTGGCTACACCTTC. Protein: CASSLNRDSCGYTF.

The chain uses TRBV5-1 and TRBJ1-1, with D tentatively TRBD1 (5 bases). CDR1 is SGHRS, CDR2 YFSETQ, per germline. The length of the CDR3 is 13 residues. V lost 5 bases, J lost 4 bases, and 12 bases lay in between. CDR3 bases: TGCGCCAGCAGGCGGGAGGGGAGCACTGAAGCTTTCTTT. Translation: CASRREGSTEAFF.

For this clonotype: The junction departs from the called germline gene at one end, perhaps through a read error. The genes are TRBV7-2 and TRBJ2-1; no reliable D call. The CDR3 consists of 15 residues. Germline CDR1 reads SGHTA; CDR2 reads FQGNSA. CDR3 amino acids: CAGSLAFGPYNEQFF. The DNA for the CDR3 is TGTGCCGGCAGCTTAGCATTCGGCCCCTACAATGAGCAGTTCTTC. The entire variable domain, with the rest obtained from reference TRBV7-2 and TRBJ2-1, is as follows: GAGVSQSPSNKVTEKGKDVELRCDPISGHTALYWYRQSLGQGLEFLIYFQGNSAPDKSGLPSDRFSAERTGGSVSTLTIQRTQQEDSAVYLCAGSLAFGPYNEQFFGPGTRLTVL.

The chain's CDR3 is CASSLAATSSYNEQFF. The CDR3 coding sequence is TGCGCCAGCAGCTTGGCCGCGACTAGCTCCTACAATGAGCAGTTCTTC. This chain joins TRBV5-1 and TRBJ2-1, with a weak D call TRBD2 (6 bases). Looked up from germline, CDR1 is SGHRS and CDR2 is YFSETQ. The CDR3 sequence is 16 residues long. V was pared by 0 bases and J by 0 bases, with 10 bases between. Filled out from reference TRBV5-1 and TRBJ2-1, the complete variable domain reads KAGVTQTPRYLIKTRGQQVTLSCSPISGHRSVSWYQQTPGQGLQFLFEYFSETQRNKGNFPGRFSGRQFSNSRSEMNVSTLELGDSALYLCASSLAATSSYNEQFFGPGTRLTVL.

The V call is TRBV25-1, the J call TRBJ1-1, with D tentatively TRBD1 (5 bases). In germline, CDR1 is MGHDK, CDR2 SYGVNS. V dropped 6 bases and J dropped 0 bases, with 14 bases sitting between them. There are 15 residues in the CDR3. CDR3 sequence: CASRDSAGLNTEAFF. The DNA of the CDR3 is TGTGCCAGCAGGGACTCAGCAGGGCTGAACACTGAAGCTTTCTTT.

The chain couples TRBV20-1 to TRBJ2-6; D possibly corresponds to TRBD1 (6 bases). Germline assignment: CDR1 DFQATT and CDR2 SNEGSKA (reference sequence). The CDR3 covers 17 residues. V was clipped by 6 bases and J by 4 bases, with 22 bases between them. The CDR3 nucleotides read TGCAGTGCCCTGGGAGAAGGGGGTCTGGGAGGGGCCAACGTCCTGACTTTC. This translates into CSALGEGGLGGANVLTF.

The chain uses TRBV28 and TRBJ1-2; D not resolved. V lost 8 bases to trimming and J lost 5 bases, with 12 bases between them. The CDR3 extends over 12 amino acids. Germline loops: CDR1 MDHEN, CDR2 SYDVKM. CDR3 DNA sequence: TGTGCCAGCTCGACCCAAACGTATGGCTACACCTTC. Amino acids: CASSTQTYGYTF.

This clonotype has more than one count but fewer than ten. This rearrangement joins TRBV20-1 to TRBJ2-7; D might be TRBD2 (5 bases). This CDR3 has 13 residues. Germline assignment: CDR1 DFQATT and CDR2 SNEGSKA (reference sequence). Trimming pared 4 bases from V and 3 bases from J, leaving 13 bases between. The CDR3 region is CSATTSAYYEQYF. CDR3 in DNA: TGCAGTGCTACTACTAGTGCCTACTACGAGCAGTACTTC.

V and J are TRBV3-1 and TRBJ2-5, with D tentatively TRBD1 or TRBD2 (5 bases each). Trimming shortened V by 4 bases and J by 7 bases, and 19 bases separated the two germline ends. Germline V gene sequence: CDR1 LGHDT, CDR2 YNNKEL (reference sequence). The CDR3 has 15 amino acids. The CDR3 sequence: CASSPAGTYSLTQYF. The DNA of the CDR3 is TGTGCCAGCAGCCCCGCCGGGACCTACTCTCTGACCCAGTACTTC.